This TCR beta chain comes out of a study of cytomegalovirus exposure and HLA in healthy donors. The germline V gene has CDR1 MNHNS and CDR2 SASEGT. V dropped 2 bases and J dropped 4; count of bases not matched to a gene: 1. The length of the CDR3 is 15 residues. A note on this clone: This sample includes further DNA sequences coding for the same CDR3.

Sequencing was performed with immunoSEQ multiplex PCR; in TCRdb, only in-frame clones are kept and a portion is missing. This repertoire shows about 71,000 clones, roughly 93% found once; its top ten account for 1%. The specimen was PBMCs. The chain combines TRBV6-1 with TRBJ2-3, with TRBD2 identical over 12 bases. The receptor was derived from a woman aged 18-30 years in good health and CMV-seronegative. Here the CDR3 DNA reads TGTGCCAGCAGTGAACTAGCGGGAGGGCCAGATACGCAGTATTTT. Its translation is CASSELAGGPDTQYF.